Listed below are T cell receptor beta chains from one sample, sequenced in a study of blood T cell repertoires in COVID-19. Only in-frame clones appear in the TCRdb table, and some are missing; sequencing was by immunoSEQ multiplex PCR. Of 310,000 or so clones listed, nearly 90% are singletons. Input material: PBMCs or T cells enriched from blood (not recorded which). Receptor source: a woman aged 18-35 years with acute COVID-19. CDR3s include the opening cysteine and the closing phenylalanine or tryptophan. The D gene is left open where the match is weak. Some rows have no size entry. The others give once, few or many, or a class for an expanded clone.

clone_size	d_call	j_call	v_call	cdr3_nt	cdr3_aa
-	-	TRBJ1-2	TRBV28	TGTGCCAGCAGAAGGGGATATGGCTACACCTTC	CASRRGYGYTF
-	-	TRBJ1-5	TRBV5-1	TGCGCCAGCAGCCTATCGCCAGGAAAAGATCAGCCCCAGCATTTT	CASSLSPGKDQPQHF
-	-	TRBJ2-4	TRBV7-9	TGTGCCAGCAGCTTATGGAGGGAAGCCAAAAACATTCAGTACTTC	CASSLWREAKNIQYF
-	TRBD2	TRBJ2-2	TRBV27	TGTGCCAGCACCGGGACTAGCCCCACCGGGGAGCTGTTTTTT	CASTGTSPTGELFF
-	TRBD1	TRBJ2-7	TRBV9	TGTGCCAGCAGCGTTGCGACAGGGGGCACCTACGAGCAGTACTTC	CASSVATGGTYEQYF
once	-	TRBJ1-1	TRBV11-2	TGTGCCAGCAGCTTAGGTGGACAGTGGGACACTGAAGCTTTCTTT	CASSLGGQWDTEAFF
-	-	TRBJ2-2	TRBV5-1	TGCGCCAGCAGCTTGGCCGATTACGTAGCAACCGGGGAGCTGTTTTTT	CASSLADYVATGELFF
once	TRBD1	TRBJ1-2	TRBV6-5	TGTGCCAGCAGTCCCACGAGGACAGGGGGAAGTGGCTACACCTTC	CASSPTRTGGSGYTF
-	TRBD2	TRBJ2-7	TRBV5-1	TGCGCCAGCAGCACGACTAGCGGGTACGAGCAGTACTTC	CASSTTSGYEQYF
-	-	TRBJ2-1	TRBV10-1	TGCGCCAGCAGTGACCCCAGGGAAGGATCCTACAATGAGCAGTTCTTC	CASSDPREGSYNEQFF
-	-	TRBJ1-6	TRBV2	TGTGCCAGCAGAGACTCCGGGGGTCTCTATAATTCACCCCTCCACTTT	CASRDSGGLYNSPLHF
-	TRBD2	TRBJ2-2	TRBV19	TGTGCCAGTAGTATGTTGGCGTCTAGCGGGAGTAAAGGGGAGCTGTTTTTT	CASSMLASSGSKGELFF
-	-	TRBJ2-6	TRBV19	TGTGCCAGCAAAGCCCTCTCTGGGGCCAACGTCCTGACTTTC	CASKALSGANVLTF
-	TRBD1	TRBJ2-7	TRBV30	TGTGCCTGGAGTGTAGACAGGGCGACACGAAGGCAGTACTTC	CAWSVDRATRRQYF
-	TRBD2	TRBJ2-1	TRBV6-5	TGTGCCAGCAGTTACTTCGCGGGAGGAGCCAATGAGCAGTTCTTC	CASSYFAGGANEQFF
-	-	TRBJ2-1	TRBV3-1/TRBV3-2	TGTGCCAGCAGCCAAGTTTTAGTTTCATTTTTTGATGAGCAGTTCTTC	CASSQVLVSFFDEQFF
-	-	TRBJ1-1	TRBV27	TGTGCCAGCAGTTTAGGCACACAGAACACTGAAGCTTTCTTT	CASSLGTQNTEAFF
-	TRBD2	TRBJ2-1	TRBV2	TGTGCCAGCAGCTGGACTAGCGGGGGCTCCTACAATGAGCAGTTCTTC	CASSWTSGGSYNEQFF
once	-	TRBJ2-1	TRBV7-9	TGTGCCAGCACCCTACTGACTAGTAAAAATGAGCAGTTCTTC	CASTLLTSKNEQFF
-	TRBD1	TRBJ1-5	TRBV5-1	TGCGCCAGCAGCCAGACAGGGGATAGCAATCAGCCCCAGCATTTT	CASSQTGDSNQPQHF
-	TRBD1	TRBJ1-1	TRBV18	TGTGCCAGCTCACCAGTCCCGACAGGGGGAGTCGGAACTGAAGCTTTCTTT	CASSPVPTGGVGTEAFF
-	-	TRBJ1-6	TRBV18	TGTGCCAGCTCACCAGGCGGGGGCGATTCACCCCTCCACTTT	CASSPGGGDSPLHF
-	-	TRBJ2-7	TRBV6-5	TGTGCCAGCAGTTATAGTGTCCCCTCCTACGAGCAGTACTTC	CASSYSVPSYEQYF
-	TRBD2	TRBJ2-3	TRBV19	TGTGCCACCTCGGCGGGAGGAAGCACAGATACGCAGTATTTT	CATSAGGSTDTQYF
-	-	TRBJ1-2	TRBV7-2	TGTGCCAGCAGCTTAGCTCCCAGGGCGGAGGGCTACACCTTC	CASSLAPRAEGYTF
-	TRBD1	TRBJ1-3	TRBV28	TGTGCCAGCAGTCCGGACAGGGCTGGAAACACCATATATTTT	CASSPDRAGNTIYF
-	TRBD2	TRBJ2-7	TRBV7-9	TGTGCCAGTAACATAGCGGGAGACTCACCCTACGAGCAGTACTTC	CASNIAGDSPYEQYF
-	TRBD2	TRBJ2-1	TRBV28	TGTGCCAGCAGTTCCCCGGGGGGCAATGAGCAGTTCTTC	CASSSPGGNEQFF
-	-	TRBJ2-1	TRBV19	TGTGCCAGTAGTATACGGGGTCCCGTCCTGGGCTCCTACAATGAGCAGTTCTTC	CASSIRGPVLGSYNEQFF
-	-	TRBJ1-2	TRBV20-1	TGCAGTGCTAGTGGGACTGGAGCTAACTATGGCTACACCTTC	CSASGTGANYGYTF
-	TRBD2	TRBJ2-1	TRBV7-6	TGTGCCAGCAGCTTATGGCTAGCGGGAGGAAGTAACAATGAGCAGTTCTTC	CASSLWLAGGSNNEQFF
-	TRBD1	TRBJ1-3	TRBV27	TGTGCCAGCAGTTTCTCCCTGACAGGGCTCAACTCTGGAAACACCATATATTTT	CASSFSLTGLNSGNTIYF
-	TRBD2	TRBJ2-7	TRBV2	TGTGCCAGCAGCCCACGGGCTAGCGGGTCTTACGAGCAGTACTTC	CASSPRASGSYEQYF
-	-	TRBJ2-5	TRBV2	TGTGCCAGCAGTGCCGGGATTCAGGAGACCCAGTACTTC	CASSAGIQETQYF
many	-	TRBJ2-2	TRBV19	TGTGCCAGTAGTATTGGGTACTTCGAGAGGGAGGAGCTGTTTTTT	CASSIGYFEREELFF
-	-	TRBJ2-6	TRBV19	TGTGCCAGTAGGGAAACAGGGACCGGGGCCAACGTCCTGACTTTC	CASRETGTGANVLTF
-	-	TRBJ2-1	TRBV18	TGTGCCAGCTCACCAGAGCACCTCCATGAGCAGTTCTTC	CASSPEHLHEQFF
-	-	TRBJ1-5	TRBV4-1	TGCGCCAGCAGCCCCAAGTGGACAGTCCGTTATAGCAATCAGCCCCAGCATTTT	CASSPKWTVRYSNQPQHF
-	-	TRBJ1-2	TRBV11-2	TGTGCCAGCAGCTTAGGCGGAGGGATTGGCTACACCTTC	CASSLGGGIGYTF
once	-	TRBJ2-7	TRBV20-1	TGCAGTGCAAAGCGACTGTACGAGCAGTACTTC	CSAKRLYEQYF
-	TRBD2	TRBJ2-5	TRBV15	TGTGCCACCAGCAGCGGACTAGCGGTTCAAGAGACCCAGTACTTC	CATSSGLAVQETQYF
once	-	TRBJ2-1	TRBV7-2	TGTGCCAGCAGCTTATCCGCCAGGGGCATGGAGCAGTTCTTC	CASSLSARGMEQFF
-	-	TRBJ2-2	TRBV21-1	TGTGCCAGCAGCGCAACGGGGGACAGGGAGGATGCCGGGGAGCTGTTTTTT	CASSATGDREDAGELFF
-	-	TRBJ1-3	TRBV7-8	TGTGCCAGCAGGCAGGGCTCTGGAAACACCATATATTTT	CASRQGSGNTIYF
-	-	TRBJ2-5	TRBV30	TGTGCCTGGAGTGGGGGAGTTTATCAGTACTTC	CAWSGGVYQYF
-	-	TRBJ2-7	TRBV19	TGTGCCAGTAGTACAGACAGGGAGGGTACCGAGCAGTACTTC	CASSTDREGTEQYF
once	TRBD2	TRBJ2-7	TRBV11-2	TGTGCCAGCAGCTTAGAACCGACCGGGAGGATGACCCCGTCCTACGAGCAGTACTTC	CASSLEPTGRMTPSYEQYF
-	-	TRBJ2-1	TRBV6-5	TGTGCCAGCACCTCTTATTACAATGAGCAGTTCTTC	CASTSYYNEQFF
once	-	TRBJ2-1	TRBV18	TGTGCCAGCTCAGCGGGTAGTAACCCCGAGCAGTTCTTC	CASSAGSNPEQFF
-	-	TRBJ2-2	TRBV19	TGTGCCAGTAGTATCGTTTTGGGGACACGGAACACCGGGGAGCTGTTTTTT	CASSIVLGTRNTGELFF
-	-	TRBJ2-7	TRBV25-1	TGTGCCAGCTCTGGTGAGAACTCCTACGAGCAGTACTTC	CASSGENSYEQYF
few	TRBD2	TRBJ2-1	TRBV3-1/TRBV3-2	TGTGCCAGCAGCCCAGTCGGTTCCCGGACTAGCGGGAGGGAGGGGTCATACAATGAGCAGTTCTTC	CASSPVGSRTSGREGSYNEQFF
-	TRBD1	TRBJ2-1	TRBV4-3	TGCGCCAGCAGCCCCGGGACAGCTGTCTACAATGAGCAGTTCTTC	CASSPGTAVYNEQFF
once	TRBD2	TRBJ2-1	TRBV7-2	TGTGCCAGCAGCTCCCAGGGACTAGACTACAATGAGCAGTTCTTC	CASSSQGLDYNEQFF
-	TRBD2	TRBJ2-7	TRBV5-4	TGTGCCAGCAGCACCGGGACTAGCGGGCTATACGAGCAGTACTTC	CASSTGTSGLYEQYF